This entry concerns a single T cell receptor (beta chain). Only in-frame clones appear in the TCRdb table, and some are missing; sequencing was by immunoSEQ multiplex PCR. This sample has some 120,000 clones, with approximately 90% found just once. The record originates from a study of blood T cell repertoires in COVID-19. About the research overall: Italy, Spain and the United States were the sources of the convalescent and acute COVID-19 samples. Nucleic acid was either cDNA or gDNA, and it came from T cells, B-cell-depleted T cells, or PBMCs.

Source material: peripheral blood. The source is a woman of 80 years or more with acute or convalescent COVID-19.

CDR3 in amino acids: CASSQEPGQGFSYTF. For the CDR3, the DNA is TGCGCCAGCAGCCAGGAACCTGGACAGGGGTTCAGCTACACCTTC. The chain is built from TRBV4-1 and TRBJ1-2, with 9 positions matching TRBD1. CDR3 length: 15 residues. The germline CDR1 and CDR2 sequences are MGHRA and YSYEKL. With 3 bases clipped from V and 9 bases from J, the junction kept 11 bases outside the gene matches.